These T cell receptor beta chains were read from a single sample in a study of technical replicates of blood from a handful of donors. TCRdb's copy holds only in-frame clones and misses some; the assay was immunoSEQ multiplex PCR. The table records some 99,000 clones, 95% of them present only once. Sequencing was done on a sample of T cells isolated from PBMCs. All receptors derive from a human donor in good health. Both conserved end residues are part of each CDR3. Fields, in order: D gene, V gene, J gene, clone size, CDR3 protein. The D gene is left open where the match is weak. Clone size appears in some rows only: once, few, many, or a class for an expanded clone.

d_gene: TRBD1; v_gene: TRBV7-3; j_gene: TRBJ1-1; abundance: -; CDR3aa: CASSSQDRVAFF
d_gene: TRBD2; v_gene: TRBV5-1; j_gene: TRBJ2-5; abundance: few; CDR3aa: CASSFRQAGSQETQYF
d_gene: -; v_gene: TRBV21-1; j_gene: TRBJ1-1; abundance: -; CDR3aa: CASTMRTGTGGTEAFF
d_gene: -; v_gene: TRBV30; j_gene: TRBJ2-2; abundance: -; CDR3aa: CAWSRDRAGELFF
d_gene: -; v_gene: TRBV30; j_gene: TRBJ2-1; abundance: -; CDR3aa: CAWSVGGVSEQFF
d_gene: TRBD1; v_gene: TRBV13; j_gene: TRBJ1-2; abundance: -; CDR3aa: CASSSTGTGNYGYTF
d_gene: -; v_gene: TRBV4-1; j_gene: TRBJ2-1; abundance: once; CDR3aa: CASSLLGNEQFF
d_gene: TRBD1; v_gene: TRBV9; j_gene: TRBJ2-1; abundance: -; CDR3aa: CASSSGGGQGYEQFF
d_gene: -; v_gene: TRBV5-1; j_gene: TRBJ2-1; abundance: -; CDR3aa: CASSLAQGHRRGNEQFF
d_gene: -; v_gene: TRBV30; j_gene: TRBJ1-5; abundance: -; CDR3aa: CAWSAPNQPQHF
d_gene: TRBD1; v_gene: TRBV6-5; j_gene: TRBJ2-1; abundance: -; CDR3aa: CASRDLGQGANEQFF
d_gene: TRBD2; v_gene: TRBV19; j_gene: TRBJ2-1; abundance: -; CDR3aa: CASSIRGLAGGDEQFF
d_gene: TRBD1; v_gene: TRBV5-1; j_gene: TRBJ1-4; abundance: -; CDR3aa: CASSSQGAGEKLFF
d_gene: -; v_gene: TRBV5-6; j_gene: TRBJ2-3; abundance: few; CDR3aa: CASSPDFTDTQYF
d_gene: TRBD1; v_gene: TRBV28; j_gene: TRBJ2-1; abundance: -; CDR3aa: CASSWTGDEQFF
d_gene: TRBD1; v_gene: TRBV5-1; j_gene: TRBJ2-2; abundance: -; CDR3aa: CASSLTGNTGELFF
d_gene: -; v_gene: TRBV5-6; j_gene: TRBJ1-2; abundance: -; CDR3aa: CASSYDRPNGYTF
d_gene: -; v_gene: TRBV5-4; j_gene: TRBJ2-4; abundance: -; CDR3aa: CASSLDGGAAKNIQYF
d_gene: -; v_gene: TRBV28; j_gene: TRBJ1-3; abundance: -; CDR3aa: CASSTYDRGSGNTIYF
d_gene: TRBD2; v_gene: TRBV5-1; j_gene: TRBJ2-4; abundance: -; CDR3aa: CASSLPPGGGERGAKNIQYF
d_gene: -; v_gene: TRBV28; j_gene: TRBJ1-3; abundance: -; CDR3aa: CASSKVGAGNTIYF
d_gene: TRBD1; v_gene: TRBV27; j_gene: TRBJ1-4; abundance: -; CDR3aa: CASRALDRGNEKLFF
d_gene: TRBD1; v_gene: TRBV19; j_gene: TRBJ2-1; abundance: -; CDR3aa: CASSMDRGYNEQFF
d_gene: TRBD1; v_gene: TRBV5-1; j_gene: TRBJ2-2; abundance: -; CDR3aa: CASSYTGADGELFF
d_gene: -; v_gene: TRBV9; j_gene: TRBJ2-2; abundance: -; CDR3aa: CASSGRDWGTGELFF
d_gene: TRBD2; v_gene: TRBV30; j_gene: TRBJ2-7; abundance: -; CDR3aa: CAWSVHGGAYEQYF
d_gene: -; v_gene: TRBV7-2; j_gene: TRBJ1-5; abundance: -; CDR3aa: CASSLDGRSNQPQHF
d_gene: -; v_gene: TRBV6-5; j_gene: TRBJ1-1; abundance: -; CDR3aa: CASRDFQGRNTEAFF
d_gene: TRBD2; v_gene: TRBV27; j_gene: TRBJ2-3; abundance: -; CDR3aa: CASQTGTSHYTSTDTQYF
d_gene: -; v_gene: TRBV14; j_gene: TRBJ2-2; abundance: -; CDR3aa: CASSQREDWGTGELFF
d_gene: TRBD2; v_gene: TRBV5-8; j_gene: TRBJ2-1; abundance: -; CDR3aa: CASSLPGTSLNEQFF
d_gene: -; v_gene: TRBV19; j_gene: TRBJ1-5; abundance: -; CDR3aa: CASSINQWQASNQPQHF
d_gene: -; v_gene: TRBV10-1; j_gene: TRBJ2-4; abundance: -; CDR3aa: CASSESIAQNIQYF
d_gene: -; v_gene: TRBV10-1; j_gene: TRBJ2-2; abundance: -; CDR3aa: CASSLDYKVPGELFF
d_gene: TRBD1; v_gene: TRBV4-1; j_gene: TRBJ1-5; abundance: -; CDR3aa: CASSQDGTGGPNQPQHF
d_gene: TRBD2; v_gene: TRBV19; j_gene: TRBJ2-7; abundance: -; CDR3aa: CASSIAPGLALEQYF
d_gene: -; v_gene: TRBV29-1; j_gene: TRBJ2-7; abundance: -; CDR3aa: CSVEVSGRSSYEQYF
d_gene: -; v_gene: TRBV7-9; j_gene: TRBJ2-7; abundance: -; CDR3aa: CASSLSGAPYEQYF
d_gene: TRBD1; v_gene: TRBV29-1; j_gene: TRBJ1-3; abundance: -; CDR3aa: CSVRDRAPGNTIYF
d_gene: -; v_gene: TRBV7-9; j_gene: TRBJ1-2; abundance: -; CDR3aa: CASSLSSVNEFYGYTF
d_gene: -; v_gene: TRBV11-2; j_gene: TRBJ1-2; abundance: few; CDR3aa: CASSPWTTPNYGYTF
d_gene: -; v_gene: TRBV6-1; j_gene: TRBJ1-3; abundance: -; CDR3aa: CASSGGTFGGNTIYF
d_gene: -; v_gene: TRBV19; j_gene: TRBJ2-1; abundance: -; CDR3aa: CASRGRGLLRQYNEQFF
d_gene: -; v_gene: TRBV9; j_gene: TRBJ2-3; abundance: -; CDR3aa: CASSSQPPGHPVVDTQYF
d_gene: -; v_gene: TRBV6-6; j_gene: TRBJ1-5; abundance: -; CDR3aa: CASGRDNQPQHF
d_gene: -; v_gene: TRBV19; j_gene: TRBJ2-5; abundance: -; CDR3aa: CASSRTDQETQYF
d_gene: -; v_gene: TRBV10-3; j_gene: TRBJ2-1; abundance: -; CDR3aa: CAISDGNSGYNEQFF
d_gene: -; v_gene: TRBV19; j_gene: TRBJ1-2; abundance: -; CDR3aa: CASSIEASYGYTF
d_gene: -; v_gene: TRBV18; j_gene: TRBJ1-2; abundance: once; CDR3aa: CASSAGSYGYTF
d_gene: TRBD2; v_gene: TRBV28; j_gene: TRBJ2-1; abundance: -; CDR3aa: CASSHPSGLAGQTYNEQFF
d_gene: -; v_gene: TRBV28; j_gene: TRBJ2-7; abundance: -; CDR3aa: CASSILTSPYEQYF
d_gene: -; v_gene: TRBV27; j_gene: TRBJ1-2; abundance: -; CDR3aa: CASSRRDGGGYTF
d_gene: TRBD2; v_gene: TRBV9; j_gene: TRBJ2-7; abundance: -; CDR3aa: CASSVASGSYEQYF
d_gene: TRBD2; v_gene: TRBV2; j_gene: TRBJ2-4; abundance: -; CDR3aa: CASRPGLAVQLAKNIQYF
d_gene: TRBD1; v_gene: TRBV2; j_gene: TRBJ1-6; abundance: -; CDR3aa: CASRSTTGGSYNSPLHF
d_gene: TRBD2; v_gene: TRBV19; j_gene: TRBJ2-7; abundance: -; CDR3aa: CASSPTSGPYEQYF
d_gene: -; v_gene: TRBV6-6; j_gene: TRBJ2-4; abundance: -; CDR3aa: CASSKGGTAKNIQYF
d_gene: TRBD1; v_gene: TRBV9; j_gene: TRBJ1-2; abundance: -; CDR3aa: CASSVEIPGQINYGYTF
d_gene: TRBD1; v_gene: TRBV27; j_gene: TRBJ2-1; abundance: -; CDR3aa: CASSLSTGGLSYNEQFF